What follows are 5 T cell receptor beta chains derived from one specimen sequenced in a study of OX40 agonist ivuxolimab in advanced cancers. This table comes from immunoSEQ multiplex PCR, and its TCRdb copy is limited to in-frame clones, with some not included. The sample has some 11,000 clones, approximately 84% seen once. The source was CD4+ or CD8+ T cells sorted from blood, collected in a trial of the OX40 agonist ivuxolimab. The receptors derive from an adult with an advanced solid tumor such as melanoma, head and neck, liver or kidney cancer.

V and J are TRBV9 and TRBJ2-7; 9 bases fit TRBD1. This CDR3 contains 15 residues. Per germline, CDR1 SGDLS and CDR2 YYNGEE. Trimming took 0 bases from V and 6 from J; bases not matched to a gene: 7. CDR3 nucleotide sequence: TGTGCCAGCAGCGTAGAAACAGGGGGCAGGGCCGAGCAGTACTTC. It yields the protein CASSVETGGRAEQYF.

Written as DNA, the CDR3 is TGTGCCAGCAGCCTGGCGACAGAGCACTACGAGCAGTACTTC. As protein: CASSLATEHYEQYF. This chain uses TRBV5-5 with TRBJ2-7; possible D gene TRBD1, 5 bases. This CDR3 contains 14 residues. Germline V gene lookup returns CDR1 SGHKS and CDR2 YYEKEE (reference sequence). With 4 bases removed from V and 3 bases from J, the gap between germline ends came to 14 bases.

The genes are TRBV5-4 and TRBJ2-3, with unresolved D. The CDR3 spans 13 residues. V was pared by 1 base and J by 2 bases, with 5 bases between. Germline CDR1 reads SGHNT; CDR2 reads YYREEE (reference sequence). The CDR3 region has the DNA TGTGCCAGCAGCTTGTGGAACACAGATACGCAGTATTTT. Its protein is CASSLWNTDTQYF.

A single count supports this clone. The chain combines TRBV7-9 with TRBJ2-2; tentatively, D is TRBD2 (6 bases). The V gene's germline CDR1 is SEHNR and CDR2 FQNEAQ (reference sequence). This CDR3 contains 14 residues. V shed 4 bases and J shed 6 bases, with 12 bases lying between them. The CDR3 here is CASSSIWGAGELFF. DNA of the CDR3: TGTGCCAGCAGCTCCATCTGGGGGGCCGGGGAGCTGTTTTTT.

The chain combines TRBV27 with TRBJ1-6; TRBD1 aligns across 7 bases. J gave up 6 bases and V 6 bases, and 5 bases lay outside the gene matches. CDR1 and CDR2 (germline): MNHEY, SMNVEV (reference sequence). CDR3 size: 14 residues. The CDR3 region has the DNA TGTGCCAGCAGGACACAGGGGTTTAATTCACCCCTCCACTTT. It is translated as CASRTQGFNSPLHF.